Shown below are 23 T cell receptor beta chains from a single sample sequenced in a study of blood T cell repertoires in COVID-19. Clones were read by immunoSEQ multiplex PCR, and TCRdb kept only the in-frame ones, dropping some. The repertoire holds 150,000 to 200,000 clones, with 70% to 90% as singletons. The sequencing sample was made of peripheral blood. These receptor sequences come from a man in his forties with active or convalescent COVID-19.

This clone has a handful of counts. The chain has TRBV28 and TRBJ1-5; 7 bases match TRBD1. Germline assignment: CDR1 MDHEN and CDR2 SYDVKM. The CDR3 spans 15 residues. J lost 4 bases, V lost 4 bases, and 7 bases had no gene match. CDR3 loop: CASSSQGVPNQPQHF. As DNA, the CDR3 is TGTGCCAGCAGTTCGCAGGGGGTTCCTAATCAGCCCCAGCATTTT.

The chain recombines TRBV7-8 with TRBJ2-5, with 8 nucleotides matching TRBD2. Germline V gene data show CDR1 as SGHVS and CDR2 as FQNEAQ. This CDR3 has 14 residues. V shed 1 base, J shed 7 bases, and the junction held 5 bases outside the gene matches. The chain's CDR3 is CASSLVTSGSTQYF. The DNA for the CDR3 is TGTGCCAGCAGCTTAGTAACTAGCGGTTCGACCCAGTACTTC.

This chain connects TRBV28 to TRBJ2-7, with D perhaps matching TRBD2 (5 bases). Trimming left V 3 bases short and J 6 bases short, with 12 bases between. Germline V gene lookup returns CDR1 MDHEN and CDR2 SYDVKM. The CDR3 loop spans 13 amino acids. In nucleotides, the CDR3 is TGTGCCAGCAGTTTGGTCGAGCGGTTCGAGCAGTACTTC. Protein: CASSLVERFEQYF.

This clone has just a few counts. The genes are TRBV12-3 or TRBV12-4 and TRBJ1-2; 7 bases line up with TRBD1. The CDR3 runs 13 residues. V dropped 7 bases and J dropped 5; count of bases not matched to a gene: 7. CDR3 coding DNA: TGTGCCAGCACCCGAGGACAGGTATATGGCTACACCTTC. Translation gives CASTRGQVYGYTF.

Details on this clone: The sample holds other DNA sequences that translate to the same CDR3. The chain carries TRBV5-4 and TRBJ1-2; 7 bases are a match to TRBD1. The germline V gene has CDR1 SGHNT and CDR2 YYREEE (reference sequence). With V trimmed by 4 bases and J by 7 bases, 7 bases remained unmatched. This CDR3 is 13 amino acids long. CDR3 sequence: CASSTGQPLGYTF. Here the CDR3 DNA reads TGTGCCAGCAGCACGGGACAGCCTCTTGGCTACACCTTC.

The genes are TRBV27 and TRBJ1-5; 8 nucleotides line up with TRBD1. This CDR3 is 14 amino acids long. V gave up 9 bases and J gave up 2 bases; unmatched junction bases: 6. Germline CDR1 and CDR2: MNHEY and SMNVEV (reference sequence). CDR3 DNA: TGTGCCAGTTCAGGGGGCTCGGGCAATCAGCCCCAGCATTTT. Translated, it gives CASSGGSGNQPQHF.

The chain carries TRBV19 and TRBJ1-1; a possible D gene is TRBD1 (5 bases). The CDR3 runs 11 residues. Germline V CDR1 and CDR2: LNHDA, SQIVND (reference sequence). V was clipped by 7 bases and J by 8 bases, with 11 bases between them. CDR3 region: CASTRRTEAFF. CDR3 nucleotides: TGTGCCAGTACTCGACGGACAGAAGCTTTCTTT.

The table lists this clone with a count of one. This chain connects TRBV5-4 to TRBJ2-1; D perhaps matches TRBD1 (5 bases). CDR1 SGHNT and CDR2 YYREEE come from the germline V gene (reference sequence). The CDR3 is made up of 15 amino acids. The V and J ends lost 5 bases and 4 bases respectively, with 16 bases between them. The CDR3 nucleotides are TGTGCCAGCAGTCGTAGGGGAATCTCTTACAATGAGCAGTTCTTC. Protein sequence: CASSRRGISYNEQFF.

The V gene is TRBV5-1, the J gene TRBJ2-2; D is perhaps TRBD1 (8 bases). Trimming shortened V by 4 bases and J by 5 bases, and 15 bases separated the two germline ends. The CDR3 runs 15 residues. Germline assignment: CDR1 SGHRS and CDR2 YFSETQ. DNA for the CDR3: TGCGCCAGCAGCCCGGACAGGGAGGGGACCGGGGAGCTGTTTTTT. Its translation is CASSPDREGTGELFF.

V usage is TRBV7-3 and J usage is TRBJ2-3, with D possibly matching TRBD1 (6 bases). This CDR3 comprises 15 residues. Trimming shortened V by 5 bases and J by 1 base, and 13 bases separated the two germline ends. The germline gives CDR1 SGHTA, CDR2 FQGTGA. DNA of the CDR3: TGTGCCAGCAGCCAGGATGGACAGCGCACAGATACGCAGTATTTT. Translating it yields CASSQDGQRTDTQYF.

This chain uses TRBV5-6 with TRBJ1-2; 7 nucleotides line up with TRBD1. V trimming: 2 bases; J trimming: 3 bases; junction bases outside the gene matches: 7. This CDR3 is 15 amino acids long. Germline-derived CDR1 and CDR2 are SGHDT and YYEEEE. The CDR3 sequence is CASSFMPGGHYGYTF. The CDR3 DNA reads TGTGCCAGCAGCTTTATGCCAGGGGGTCACTATGGCTACACCTTC. Full variable domain (rest looked up from reference TRBV5-6 and TRBJ1-2): DAGVTQSPTHLIKTRGQQVTLRCSPKSGHDTVSWYQQALGQGPQFIFQYYEEEERQRGNFPDRFSGHQFPNYSSELNVNALLLGDSALYLCASSFMPGGHYGYTFGSGTRLTVV.

This chain joins TRBV7-2 and TRBJ2-5; TRBD1 matches at 11 bases. V shed 5 bases and J 5 bases; nucleotides not matched to a gene: 7. Germline loops: CDR1 SGHTA, CDR2 FQGNSA. The CDR3 covers 15 residues. The CDR3 bases are TGTGCCAGCAGCGAGGGACAGGGGGGTTCCGAGACCCAGTACTTC. Translation: CASSEGQGGSETQYF.

The V and J genes are TRBV6-5 and TRBJ1-5; TRBD1 matches at 7 bases. The CDR3 sequence is 15 residues long. Germline V CDR1 and CDR2: MNHEY, SVGAGI. V was clipped by 6 bases and J by 0 bases; unmatched bases: 5. CDR3: CASSLTGYSNQPQHF. As DNA, the CDR3 is TGTGCCAGCAGCTTGACAGGGTATAGCAATCAGCCCCAGCATTTT.

The chain links TRBV5-8 to TRBJ1-2, with D possibly TRBD1 on 5 matching bases. Per the germline V gene, CDR1 is SGHTS and CDR2 is YDEGEE. There are 13 residues in the CDR3. Trimming stripped 9 bases from V and 4 bases from J, with 16 bases between. The CDR3 coding sequence is TGTGCCAACCATAAATTCCAGGGCTATGGCTACACCTTC. It codes for CANHKFQGYGYTF.

The rearrangement joins TRBV5-6 to TRBJ1-1; no definite D call. The CDR3 spans 12 residues. V lost 1 base and J lost 5, with 6 bases in between. Germline CDR1 and CDR2: SGHDT and YYEEEE. CDR3 sequence reads: CASSLPVTEAFF. CDR3 nucleotide sequence: TGTGCCAGCAGCTTGCCAGTAACTGAAGCTTTCTTT.

V and J are TRBV3-1 (or the pseudogene TRBV3-2) and TRBJ1-2; D gene unclear. The CDR3 is 11 residues long. Trimming took off 3 bases at V and 6 bases at J, with 5 bases between the two ends. From germline, CDR1 is LGHDT and CDR2 YNNKEL (reference sequence). The CDR3 DNA follows: TGTGCCAGCAGCCAGGGCGATGGCTACACCTTC. Its translation: CASSQGDGYTF.

The rearrangement joins TRBV3-1 (or the pseudogene TRBV3-2) to TRBJ1-2; 7 bases fit TRBD1. The CDR3 is 13 residues long. V lost 1 base and J lost 8; bases outside the gene matches: 4. CDR1 is LGHDT, CDR2 YNNKEL, per germline (reference sequence). The CDR3 nucleotides are TGTGCCAGCAGCCAAGGACAGGGAAGAGGCTACACCTTC. This encodes CASSQGQGRGYTF.

This chain uses TRBV7-9 with TRBJ2-5; TRBD1 aligns across 7 bases. CDR3 length: 14 amino acids. Germline trimming cut 5 bases from V and 1 base from J; bases unmatched to any gene: 4. The germline V gene encodes CDR1 SEHNR and CDR2 FQNEAQ (reference sequence). The CDR3, as DNA: TGTGCCAGCAGCGATTGGGACAGCCAAGAGACCCAGTACTTC. It is translated as CASSDWDSQETQYF. Together with reference TRBV7-9 and TRBJ2-5, the CDR3 gives the full variable domain: DTGVSQNPRHKITKRGQNVTFRCDPISEHNRLYWYRQTLGQGPEFLTYFQNEAQLEKSRLLSDRFSAERPKGSFSTLEIQRTEQGDSAMYLCASSDWDSQETQYFGPGTRLLVL.

This clone came up a few times. This sequence joins TRBV28 and TRBJ1-6; 7 nucleotides align to TRBD1. Germline values: CDR1 MDHEN, CDR2 SYDVKM. V was pared by 5 bases and J by 11 bases, with 9 bases of the junction left unmatched. The CDR3 has 14 residues. As DNA, the CDR3 is TGTGCCAGCAGTCCGGGGACAGATTCGGCACCCCTCCACTTT. Translation: CASSPGTDSAPLHF.

This clone appeared once. The J gene is TRBJ2-7, the V gene TRBV19; possible D gene TRBD2, 5 bases. The CDR3 covers 13 residues. Germline V gene lookup returns CDR1 LNHDA and CDR2 SQIVND (reference sequence). The germline V and J ends were trimmed by 2 bases and 7 bases, with 12 bases remaining between them. The CDR3 DNA is TGTGCCAGTAGTATACTCAGGTCGGGGGAGCAGTACTTC. Residues: CASSILRSGEQYF. The full variable domain, with the rest looked up from reference TRBV19 and TRBJ2-7, is DGGITQSPKYLFRKEGQNVTLSCEQNLNHDAMYWYRQDPGQGLRLIYYSQIVNDFQKGDIAEGYSVSREKKESFPLTVTSAQKNPTAFYLCASSILRSGEQYFGPGTRLTVT.

Turning to this clone: Other nucleotide sequences in the sample specify the same CDR3. The V call is TRBV19, the J call TRBJ1-1; D remains ambiguous. CDR3 size: 13 residues. Germline values: CDR1 LNHDA, CDR2 SQIVND (reference sequence). Trimming pared 2 bases from V and 5 bases from J, leaving 9 bases between. In DNA, the CDR3 is TGTGCCAGTAGTATAACCAGAGGAACTGAAGCTTTCTTT. This gives the protein CASSITRGTEAFF.

This clone was recorded a few times. The rearrangement links TRBV18 to TRBJ1-3, with TRBD1 matching 9 bases. After removal of 3 bases from V and 2 bases from J, the junction contained 5 bases not matched to a gene. The CDR3 spans 16 residues. Per the germline V gene, CDR1 is KGHSH and CDR2 is LQKENI. The CDR3, as DNA: TGTGCCAGCTCACCGCTGGACAGGGGAACTGGAAACACCATATATTTT. Protein product: CASSPLDRGTGNTIYF. The variable domain in full, with the rest retrieved from reference TRBV18 and TRBJ1-3, is NAGVMQNPRHLVRRRGQEARLRCSPMKGHSHVYWYRQLPEEGLKFMVYLQKENIIDESGMPKERFSAEFPKEGPSILRIQQVVRGDSAAYFCASSPLDRGTGNTIYFGEGSWLTVV.

CDR3 protein: CASRPGTTSYEQYF. CDR3 sequence (DNA): TGTGCCAGCAGGCCCGGGACAACGTCCTACGAGCAGTACTTC. The genes are TRBV6-5 and TRBJ2-7; possibly TRBD1 for D (6 bases). V shed 6 bases and J shed 1 base, with 13 bases lying between them. CDR3 length: 14 amino acids. The germline gives CDR1 MNHEY, CDR2 SVGAGI.